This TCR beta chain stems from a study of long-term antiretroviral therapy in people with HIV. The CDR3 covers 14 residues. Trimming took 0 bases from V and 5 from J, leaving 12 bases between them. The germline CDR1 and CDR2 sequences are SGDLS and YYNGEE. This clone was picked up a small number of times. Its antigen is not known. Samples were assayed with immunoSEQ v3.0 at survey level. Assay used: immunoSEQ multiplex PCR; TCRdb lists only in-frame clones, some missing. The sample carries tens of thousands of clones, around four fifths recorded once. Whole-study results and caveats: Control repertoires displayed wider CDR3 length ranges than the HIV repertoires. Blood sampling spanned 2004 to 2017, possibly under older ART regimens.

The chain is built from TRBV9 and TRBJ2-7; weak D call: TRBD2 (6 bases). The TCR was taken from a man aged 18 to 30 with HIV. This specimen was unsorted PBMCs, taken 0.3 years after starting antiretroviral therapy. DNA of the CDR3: TGTGCCAGCAGCGTAGGCGCTAGCGAGAACGAGCAGTACTTC. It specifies CASSVGASENEQYF.